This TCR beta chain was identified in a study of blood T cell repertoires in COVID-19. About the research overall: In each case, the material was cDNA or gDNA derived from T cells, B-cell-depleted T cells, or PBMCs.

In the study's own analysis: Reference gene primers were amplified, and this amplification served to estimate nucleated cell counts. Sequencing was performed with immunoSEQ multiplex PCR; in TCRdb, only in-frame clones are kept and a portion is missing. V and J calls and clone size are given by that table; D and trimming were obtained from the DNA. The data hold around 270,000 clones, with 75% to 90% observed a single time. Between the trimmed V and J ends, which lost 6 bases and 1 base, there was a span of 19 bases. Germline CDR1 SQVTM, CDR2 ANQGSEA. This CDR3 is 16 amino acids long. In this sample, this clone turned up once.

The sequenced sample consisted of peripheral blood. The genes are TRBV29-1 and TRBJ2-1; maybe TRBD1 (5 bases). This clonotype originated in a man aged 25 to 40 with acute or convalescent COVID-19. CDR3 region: CSVPISRRVSYNEQFF. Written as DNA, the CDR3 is TGCAGCGTCCCCATATCCCGCAGGGTGTCCTACAATGAGCAGTTCTTC.